One and the same sample provided the 8 T cell receptor beta chains below, sequenced in a study of T cells after somatic rescue of genetic block. Only in-frame clones appear in the TCRdb table, and some are missing; sequencing was by immunoSEQ multiplex PCR. The sample includes roughly 11,000 clones, 71% of them seen just once. The specimen was peripheral blood mononuclear cells (PBMCs). These receptors were taken from a boy aged 5 to 17.

This chain links TRBV6-7 with TRBJ2-5; D is possibly TRBD2 (5 bases). TRBV6-7 is an open reading frame, and its role is uncertain. The CDR3 length is 14 residues. The V end lost 2 bases, the J end lost 3 bases, and 10 bases lay between the germline ends. The CDR3: CASSYGRDEETQYF. The CDR3 bases are TGTGCCAGCAGTTACGGCCGGGATGAAGAGACCCAGTACTTC.

This chain uses TRBV18 with TRBJ2-5; the D is unclear. With 6 bases removed from V and 5 bases from J, the gap between germline ends came to 16 bases. This CDR3 has 14 residues. CDR1 and CDR2 from the germline V gene are KGHSH and LQKENI. The CDR3 DNA reads TGTGCCAGCTCCCGTCTCGCCAGCTTGGAGACCCAGTACTTC. This sequence encodes CASSRLASLETQYF.

Within the sample, this clone is medium-sized. The V gene is TRBV6-1, the J gene TRBJ2-7; D is ambiguous. The CDR3 extends over 14 amino acids. Germline assignment: CDR1 MNHNS and CDR2 SASEGT. The V end lost 3 bases, the J end lost 6 bases, and 15 bases lay between the germline ends. CDR3 DNA sequence: TGTGCCAGCAGTGACCATAGCAGTCCGGGCGAGCAGTACTTC. This translates into CASSDHSSPGEQYF.

The chain couples TRBV12-2 to TRBJ2-2; TRBD1, as called in the table, went unchecked against the DNA. TRBV12-2 is listed as a pseudogene. The CDR3 consists of 16 residues. CDR3 protein: CASRLPGTGVVGELFF. In DNA, the CDR3 is TGTGCAAGTCGCTTACCCGGGACAGGGGTAGTCGGGGAGCTGTTTTTT.

This CDR3 reads CASSVFGGPYNEQFF. The CDR3 nucleotides are TGTGCCAGCAGCGTGTTCGGGGGGCCCTACAATGAGCAGTTCTTC. The rearrangement uses TRBV9 and TRBJ2-1; D possibly corresponds to TRBD2 (7 bases). From germline, CDR1 is SGDLS and CDR2 YYNGEE. Deletions cut 2 bases from V and 2 bases from J, with 11 bases between. The CDR3 is 15 amino acids. Full variable domain (missing parts from reference TRBV9 and TRBJ2-1): DSGVTQTPKHLITATGQRVTLRCSPRSGDLSVYWYQQSLDQGLQFLIQYYNGEERAKGNILERFSAQQFPDLHSELNLSSLELGDSALYFCASSVFGGPYNEQFFGPGTRLTVL.

This clone is a singleton in its sample. The rearrangement joins TRBV6-6 to TRBJ2-1; possible D gene TRBD2, 6 bases. Germline V gene data show CDR1 as MNHNY and CDR2 as SVGAGI (reference sequence). The CDR3 runs to 16 residues. The ends were cut back, 5 bases at V and 6 bases at J, with 20 bases in the middle. CDR3 in DNA: TGTGCCAGCAGTATTAAGACTAGAGGGTCCGTCAATGAGCAGTTCTTC. Amino acids: CASSIKTRGSVNEQFF.

This chain connects TRBV4-1 to TRBJ2-3; the D is unclear. Germline CDR1 MGHRA, CDR2 YSYEKL. The V end lost 0 bases, the J end lost 3 bases, and 7 bases lay between the germline ends. The CDR3 spans 14 residues. CDR3 loop: CASSQETGTDTQYF. Written as DNA, the CDR3 is TGCGCCAGCAGCCAAGAAACCGGGACAGATACGCAGTATTTT.

The chain is built from TRBV6-5 and TRBJ1-1, with 7 bases that match TRBD1. The CDR3 covers 16 residues. With 2 bases clipped from V and 0 bases from J, the junction kept 6 bases outside the gene matches. Germline CDR1 MNHEY, CDR2 SVGAGI. CDR3 region: CASSYQGGLMNTEAFF. In DNA, the CDR3 is TGTGCCAGCAGTTACCAGGGGGGCCTGATGAACACTGAAGCTTTCTTT.